This entry is about one TCR beta chain. Its recognized antigen is unknown. Within one base of it there is no much larger clone, and no base qualities were kept. This CDR3 is also generated by other DNA sequences in the sample. The sample comes from a study of cytomegalovirus exposure and HLA in healthy donors (dated by TCRdb to the late 2010s). Regarding the research as a whole: An earlier analysis of several hundred of the donors reported 250 to 300 Gb of sequence data and 117 million unique TCR beta sequences obtained from 150 million to 200 million T cells. Besides the first cohort of approximately 670 subjects, a separate validation cohort made up of around 120 different subjects was used. An earlier analysis of 587 of the donors applied high-throughput TCR beta sequencing to assess whether each TCR beta V gene segment acted as functional or pseudogenic. Typing coverage varied by locus: roughly 629-640 donors for A, B, C, DRB1 and DQB1; roughly 500 for DQA1; more than 600 for DPA1; about 450 for DPB1. All discovery cohort repertoires had been generated using a single sequencing platform. Among 300 to 500 genotyped donors of the cohort, an average of about 220,000 unique TCR beta nucleotide sequences was sequenced per donor, of which roughly 18% were non-productive. Donor age, sex, ethnicity and CMV serostatus were compiled alongside the repertoire data. In a later genetic analysis, genome-wide SNP genotypes for about 60% of the 666 donors were used, and that subset was treated as a discovery cohort. The study profiled the T cell repertoires of around 700 subjects by immunosequencing and related them to cytomegalovirus serostatus. A handful of DR-DQ haplotypes were treated as single units for association and clustering because of strong linkage in the cohort. To study patterns of TCR occurrence, a later analysis re-analyzed previously published TCR beta repertoires from 700 or so donors and added high-resolution HLA genotyping. Of the 300 to 450 genotyped donors, approximately 80% were placed in the genetic ancestry cluster associated with self-reported Caucasian donors. The study aimed to test whether cataloging public T cell receptors could reveal signatures of past pathogen exposure. High-throughput TCR immunosequencing, statistical association of individual TCRs with disease status, and machine learning were combined to predict cytomegalovirus infection status. Rather than using new phenotypic data, the later analysis identified candidate immune exposures from TCR beta sequences and from how often those sequences occurred across donors. Both class I and class II loci were covered by HLA typing, at four-digit resolution. About 310 gigabases of sequencing data and 78 million or so unique TCR sequences were included in an early release covering several hundred HLA-typed donors. Broad study findings and their caveats: Because counts were too low, roughly 16 rarely observed V segments, including chromosome 9 orphons, were left out of the earlier analysis of some 600 of the donors. A later analysis found that HLA-associated TCR beta chains were more clonally expanded and had lower generation probabilities than equally common non-associated chains. An earlier analysis of some 590 of the donors showed that most TCR beta V segments appeared in productive rearrangements either about 90% or about 30% of the time, which broadly matched IMGT annotations. According to a later genetic analysis, donors in an Asian-associated ancestry cluster had fewer N-insertions in productive TCRs than the approximately 610-donor mean. In this cohort, only TCR beta chains were sequenced, and detectable features were limited by the absence of alpha or paired-chain data. According to a later analysis, TCR association rates differed among HLA loci, with DRB1 alleles showing the most associated TCRs and HLA-C alleles showing the fewest. While some public TCRs were present in many individuals, most TCR sequences turned up only very rarely across donors. A cluster of highly shared sequence variants was judged likely to be a technical artifact of the sequencing pipeline. A further reported finding was that TCR beta sequences accurately predicted the HLA-A and HLA-B alleles for most subjects in the first cohort. A later analysis reported that several top co-occurrence clusters appeared linked to parvovirus B19, influenza, CMV and Epstein-Barr virus. For the cohort, immune exposure information was limited to CMV serostatus. According to a later analysis, most CMV-associated TCR beta chains appeared to be HLA-restricted, and the HLA associations seemed to be driven largely by CMV exposure. In a later genetic analysis, a missense DCLRE1C variant was associated with V-gene and J-gene trimming of TCR beta chains, and the association was replicated in an independent cohort. In the study, approximately 160 TCR beta chains were listed as associated with cytomegalovirus. Correlated functional status among segregating V segments might reflect linkage disequilibrium, but an unknown experimental factor could not be ruled out. In both the original and validation cohorts, the classifier was reported to diagnose cytomegalovirus status with high specificity and sensitivity. Sequencing depth was assumed to be roughly uniform across donors in the presence/absence analyses, though that assumption may not hold. The authors suggested that the approach could potentially be extended to other disease states and immunological phenotypes. Because HLA typing was unavailable for some donors at each locus, only the typed subset was used in association tests. Some IMGT-functional V segments, including TRBV6-2 and TRBV6-3, could not be distinguished by the 87-base-pair reads and were therefore excluded. A later analysis associated 16,951 TCR beta sequences with specific HLA alleles at a false discovery rate of 0.05. In vitro tests confirmed that three of the cytomegalovirus-associated TCR beta chains recognize cytomegalovirus antigens. When HLA alleles, especially DR and DQ, strongly co-occurred, attributing TCR associations to individual alleles was difficult.

V sheds 3 bases and J sheds 2 bases, leaving 7 bases between their ends. According to the germline V gene, CDR1 reads MNHEY and CDR2 reads SVGAGI. Spanning cysteine to phenylalanine, the CDR3 consists of 13 amino acids. CDR3 DNA is the only sequence kept; it has 39 bases, read in frame from the first base. The library was obtained by the immunoSEQ multiplex PCR assay. For the multiplex PCR, a mixture combining 60 forward primers for TCR Vbeta segments and 13 reverse primers for TCR Jbeta segments was used. The CDR3 region of rearranged TCR beta genes was amplified from genomic DNA by a multiplex PCR assay. The amplified TCR beta libraries were sequenced on the Illumina HiSeq System as 87-base-pair reads. As for the original processing: In a later analysis, some 80 million unique TCR beta chains were counted across the roughly 610 repertoires, and approximately 9.9 million of these chains were shared by at least two donors. Raw reads were error-corrected and collapsed into unique sequences by a nearest-neighbor algorithm in which closely related sequences were merged to remove PCR and sequencing errors. CDR3 sequences were aligned to IMGT reference sequences to assign V, D and J gene segments. Each retained sequence needed at least a six-nucleotide match to both a V gene segment and a J gene segment. Rearrangements were called productive when the CDR3 lacked stop codons and stayed in frame with V and J; all others were non-productive. Following IMGT convention, CDR3 was defined as the stretch from the second conserved V-encoded cysteine up to the conserved J-encoded phenylalanine. The earlier analysis of some 540 of the donors excluded any sequence lacking an unambiguous match to a single V gene segment. In an earlier analysis of approximately 590 of the donors, a V segment was called functional when productive rearrangements were above 56.7%, and segregating when the standard deviation between donors exceeded 5%. A statistical classification framework was built for diagnosing cytomegalovirus status from the catalog of TCR beta chain sequences. In a later analysis, TCR nucleotide sequences were compared against IMGT/GENE-DB human TR gene sequences so that V and J genes could be assigned. The TCRdist pipeline was used in a later analysis to assign CDR3 sequences and most-parsimonious VDJ recombination scenarios. In a later analysis, each TCR beta chain was defined by its CDR3 amino acid sequence together with its V-gene family, and reads lacking a unique V-gene family were excluded. A later analysis removed 592 highly shared, low-generation-probability nucleotide sequences to deal with suspected cross-contamination and a sequencing artifact. In a later analysis, a clonal expansion index for each public chain was calculated from normalized within-repertoire ranks of inferred template counts. A later analysis computed generation probabilities with a VDJ recombination model fitted to out-of-frame rearrangements, and checked the results against IGoR. Hypergeometric tests were used in a later analysis to score TCR-TCR, TCR-HLA and TCR-CMV co-occurrence, with a repertoire-size bias correction applied to the TCR pairs. False discovery rates were estimated in a later analysis by permuting HLA or CMV assignments 20 times. In a later analysis, co-occurring TCRs were grouped with DBSCAN, and TCRdist sequence similarity was added when clustering was performed within HLA-allele-positive subsets. For co-occurrence clustering, repertoires with fewer than 30,000 or more than 120,000 public chains were excluded, along with five repertoires with anomalous nucleotide sharing. As stored in TCRdb, this immuneACCESS dataset retains in-frame rearrangements with V and J assigned. A fraction of the clones does not appear; measured against another copy, unresolved V genes explain less than half of the discrepancy, and the remainder lacks a known reason. V and J calls and clone size are copied from that table; D and trimming were computed from the DNA. The table for this sample lists approximately 190,000 clones; 80% to 85% of them were counted only once. The ten biggest clones cover roughly 0.73% of the sample.

In total, about 650 healthy bone marrow donors made up the cohort. At the time of sampling, every cohort member was nominally healthy, though immune exposures that went unrecorded were likely present. The donor was CMV seronegative and belonged to the group of more than 300 seronegative cohort members. A peripheral blood sample was collected from each donor, and TCR beta sequencing was performed on peripheral blood mononuclear cells. The Qiagen DNeasy Blood Extraction Kit was used to extract genomic DNA from the blood cell samples. Sequencing was carried out using PBMCs. This clonotype originated in a woman between 18 and 30 years old in good health and CMV-seronegative. Here the chain combines TRBV6-5 and TRBJ1-2; a weak D assignment points to TRBD1 (6 bases agree). The base sequence is TGTGCCAGCAGTTATACAGGGAACTATGGCTACACCTTC. This sequence encodes CASSYTGNYGYTF.